The 22 T cell receptor beta chains reported below all come from one sample, sequenced in a study of T cells after somatic rescue of genetic block (dated by TCRdb to 2020 to 2022). The protocol used for the library was the immunoSEQ multiplex PCR assay. As stored in TCRdb, this immuneACCESS dataset retains in-frame rearrangements with V and J assigned. A fraction of the clones does not appear; measured against another copy, unresolved V genes explain less than half of the discrepancy, and the remainder lacks a known reason. The sample data list under 150,000 clones, and 90% to 95% of these were observed just once. The top ten constitute approximately 1.5% of the sample. The sequenced sample consisted of peripheral blood mononuclear cells (PBMCs). All receptors come from a woman under 30.

The V call is TRBV6-5, the J call TRBJ2-6, with D maybe TRBD1 (6 bases). The CDR3 loop spans 16 amino acids. Germline CDR1 MNHEY, CDR2 SVGAGI. The V end was cut by 1 base, the J end by 4 bases, with 11 bases between. CDR3 nucleotides: TGTGCCAGCAGTTACTTCTCAGGGGTGGGGGCCAACGTCCTGACTTTC. Protein: CASSYFSGVGANVLTF.

The chain combines TRBV5-1 with TRBJ1-1; the match to TRBD1 covers 12 bases. This CDR3 is built from 16 residues. Germline CDR1 is SGHRS and CDR2 is YFSETQ. The ends lost 0 bases at V and 7 bases at J; junction bases unmatched: 7. CDR3 residues: CASSLEGTGGADEAFF. DNA for the CDR3: TGCGCCAGCAGCTTGGAAGGGACAGGGGGCGCGGATGAAGCTTTCTTT.

CDR3 nucleotide sequence: TGTGCCAGCAACCAAAGGAGCGGGGAGCTGTTTTTT. Encoded protein: CASNQRSGELFF. The rearrangement uses TRBV7-2 and TRBJ2-2; D is uncertain. The V gene's germline CDR1 is SGHTA and CDR2 FQGNSA. The ends were cut back, 7 bases at V and 7 bases at J, with 10 bases in the middle. The length of the CDR3 is 12 residues. The complete variable domain, with remaining parts taken from reference TRBV7-2 and TRBJ2-2, reads GAGVSQSPSNKVTEKGKDVELRCDPISGHTALYWYRQSLGQGLEFLIYFQGNSAPDKSGLPSDRFSAERTGGSVSTLTIQRTQQEDSAVYLCASNQRSGELFFGEGSRLTVL.

V and J are TRBV7-9 and TRBJ2-3, with 8 bases identical to TRBD2. Trimming cost V 3 bases and J 3 bases; bases outside gene matches: 8. CDR1 is SEHNR, CDR2 FQNEAQ, per germline (reference sequence). The CDR3 is 16 residues long. CDR3 in amino acids: CASSFRNPSGTDTQYF. The DNA of the CDR3 is TGTGCCAGCAGCTTCCGGAACCCTAGCGGGACAGATACGCAGTATTTT.

The CDR3 protein is CATHLGGGPYYEQYF. The CDR3 DNA follows: TGTGCCACCCATCTTGGGGGTGGCCCTTACTACGAGCAGTACTTC. This chain uses TRBV28 with TRBJ2-7; D is possibly TRBD1 or TRBD2 (5 bases each). V was shortened by 10 bases and J by 3 bases, with 22 bases between the two germline ends. Germline V CDR1 and CDR2: MDHEN, SYDVKM. This CDR3 spans 15 amino acids.

J is TRBJ1-6 and V is TRBV30; D unclear. This CDR3 contains 13 residues. CDR1 and CDR2 (germline): GTSNPN, SVGIG (reference sequence). V was clipped by 4 bases and J by 10 bases, with 14 bases between them. CDR3 coding DNA: TGTGCCTGGACCCCCCAACGGGTATCACCCCTCCACTTT. Amino acids: CAWTPQRVSPLHF.

The chain carries TRBV2 and TRBJ1-1; D is unclear. Trimming removed 6 bases from V and 6 bases from J, with 8 bases in between. The CDR3 loop spans 11 amino acids. Per the germline V gene, CDR1 is SNHLY and CDR2 is FYNNEI. Here the CDR3 DNA reads TGTGCCAGCAGCCGGTTGGCTGAAGCTTTCTTT. It specifies CASSRLAEAFF.

This chain links TRBV28 with TRBJ1-5, with TRBD1 as a possible D gene (6 bases). The CDR3 sequence is 15 residues long. Germline V gene lookup returns CDR1 MDHEN and CDR2 SYDVKM. V lost 4 bases, J lost 3 bases, and 13 bases lay in between. The CDR3 sequence: CASSSPDRFNQPQHF. The CDR3 DNA is TGTGCCAGCAGTTCCCCCGACAGGTTCAATCAGCCCCAGCATTTT.

This chain joins TRBV4-3 and TRBJ2-2; no clear D. This CDR3 comprises 19 residues. Per germline, CDR1 LGHNA and CDR2 YSLEER. With 1 base removed from V and 4 bases from J, the gap between germline ends came to 22 bases. The CDR3 loop reads CASSQGLVWYSLLTGELFF. The CDR3, as DNA: TGCGCCAGCAGCCAAGGCCTGGTTTGGTACAGCCTTCTCACCGGGGAGCTGTTTTTT.

This chain links TRBV30 with TRBJ1-5; a weak D match, TRBD1 (5 bases). Trimming stripped 0 bases from V and 2 bases from J, with 14 bases between. The CDR3 sequence is 16 residues long. Germline CDR1 reads GTSNPN; CDR2 reads SVGIG (reference sequence). The CDR3 here is CAWSVRGLLGNQPQHF. The CDR3 DNA is TGTGCCTGGAGTGTACGGGGACTGTTGGGCAATCAGCCCCAGCATTTT.

This clone was observed a handful of times. The chain links TRBV5-6 to TRBJ1-3; TRBD1 agrees at 8 bases. V trimming: 2 bases; J trimming: 4 bases; junction bases outside the gene matches: 5. The CDR3 extends over 15 amino acids. Germline V lookup: CDR1 SGHDT, CDR2 YYEEEE. CDR3 DNA sequence: TGTGCCAGCAGCTTATCCCGACAGGGGGGAAACACCATATATTTT. This sequence encodes CASSLSRQGGNTIYF.

This clone was counted only a few times. The chain couples TRBV19 to TRBJ2-1; a possible D gene is TRBD1 (5 bases). CDR1 is LNHDA, CDR2 SQIVND, per germline (reference sequence). Trimming left V 5 bases short and J 7 bases short, with 12 bases between. This CDR3 has 13 amino acids. The CDR3 sequence is CASSFGRENEQFF. Here the CDR3 DNA reads TGTGCCAGTAGTTTTGGCAGGGAAAATGAGCAGTTCTTC.

The V call is TRBV7-2, the J call TRBJ1-5; possibly TRBD1 for D (5 bases). Germline V gene sequence: CDR1 SGHTA, CDR2 FQGNSA. Trimming removed 2 bases at V and 0 bases at J, with 8 bases between. The CDR3 loop spans 15 amino acids. In DNA form, the CDR3 reads TGTGCCAGCAGCTTAACGGGACTTAGCAATCAGCCCCAGCATTTT. It encodes CASSLTGLSNQPQHF.

V gene TRBV30 combines with J gene TRBJ2-1, with D tentatively TRBD2 (5 bases). The CDR3 has 12 amino acids. CDR1 GTSNPN and CDR2 SVGIG come from the germline V gene (reference sequence). V was pared by 5 bases and J by 6 bases, with 11 bases between. This CDR3 reads CAWADRGNEQFF. DNA for the CDR3: TGTGCCTGGGCGGACCGGGGCAATGAGCAGTTCTTC.

The chain links TRBV5-6 to TRBJ2-1; a possible D gene is TRBD2 (5 bases). CDR1 and CDR2 (germline): SGHDT, YYEEEE. This CDR3 is 17 amino acids long. Between the trimmed V and J ends, which lost 4 bases and 0 bases, there was a span of 17 bases. CDR3 loop: CASSPIQRASSYNEQFF. The DNA for the CDR3 is TGTGCCAGCAGCCCCATTCAGAGGGCGAGCTCCTACAATGAGCAGTTCTTC.

This sequence joins TRBV5-1 and TRBJ2-5; 9 nucleotides align to TRBD2. With V trimmed by 4 bases and J by 5 bases, 3 bases remained unmatched. This CDR3 region has 13 residues. Germline V gene sequence: CDR1 SGHRS, CDR2 YFSETQ. The CDR3, as DNA: TGCGCCAGCAGCCCCGCGGGGGGGGAGACCCAGTACTTC. Its protein is CASSPAGGETQYF. The variable domain in full, completed from reference TRBV5-1 and TRBJ2-5, reads KAGVTQTPRYLIKTRGQQVTLSCSPISGHRSVSWYQQTPGQGLQFLFEYFSETQRNKGNFPGRFSGRQFSNSRSEMNVSTLELGDSALYLCASSPAGGETQYFGPGTRLLVL.

The rearrangement joins TRBV5-5 to TRBJ2-4; D not certain. V lost 0 bases to trimming and J lost 0 bases, with 7 bases between them. The CDR3 contains 15 residues. Germline CDR1 is SGHKS and CDR2 is YYEKEE (reference sequence). CDR3 residues: CASSLGRLAKNIQYF. Here the CDR3 DNA reads TGTGCCAGCAGCTTGGGACGGCTAGCCAAAAACATTCAGTACTTC.

The rearrangement uses TRBV7-8 and TRBJ1-5; 10 bases agree with TRBD1. The CDR3 consists of 18 residues. Germline CDR1 reads SGHVS; CDR2 reads FQNEAQ. J lost 0 bases, V lost 5 bases, and 10 bases had no gene match. For the CDR3, the DNA is TGTGCCAGCAGCCCCAGGGACAGGGGAGGCGATAGCAATCAGCCCCAGCATTTT. It is translated as CASSPRDRGGDSNQPQHF.

The chain links TRBV7-3 to TRBJ2-1, with 7 bases aligning to TRBD1. This CDR3 has 13 amino acids. Germline loops: CDR1 SGHTA, CDR2 FQGTGA. J gave up 8 bases and V 4 bases, and 5 bases lay outside the gene matches. This CDR3 reads CASSSRQGDEQFF. CDR3 nucleotide sequence: TGTGCCAGCAGCTCGAGACAGGGAGATGAGCAGTTCTTC.

The chain uses TRBV25-1 and TRBJ1-4; no firm D call. The V end was cut by 7 bases, the J end by 5 bases, with 11 bases between. CDR1 and CDR2 (germline): MGHDK, SYGVNS. The CDR3 loop spans 13 amino acids. As DNA, the CDR3 is TGTGCCAGCAATAACAATATAAATGAAAAACTGTTTTTT. Protein product: CASNNNINEKLFF.

The chain employs TRBV7-9 and TRBJ2-4; 8 nucleotides line up with TRBD2. This CDR3 region has 16 residues. CDR1 and CDR2 (germline): SEHNR, FQNEAQ (reference sequence). Unmatched junction bases numbered 11, after V lost 4 bases and J lost 6 bases. The CDR3 bases are TGTGCCAGCAGCTCCCTAGGACTAGCCCTAGGAAACATTCAGTACTTC. The encoded protein is CASSSLGLALGNIQYF.

The chain joins TRBV6-1 to TRBJ1-6; 8 positions agree with TRBD1. The CDR3 has 14 amino acids. V lost 8 bases and J lost 3; bases outside the gene matches: 3. From germline, CDR1 is MNHNS and CDR2 SASEGT. The CDR3 here is CASQGQDYNSPLHF. CDR3 DNA sequence: TGTGCCAGCCAGGGACAGGACTATAATTCACCCCTCCACTTT.